Following are 15 T cell receptor beta chains from one sample sequenced in a study of T-cell reconstitution after alpha-beta-depleted transplantation in children. It was with unique molecular identifiers that the TCRbeta library was prepared. TCRdb re-derived calls from the PCR reads in MiXCR, one entry per CDR3 protein. Among some 490,000 distinct CDR3 sequences listed, approximately 12% were seen once. Sequenced here: PBMCs from the stem cell graft donor, sampled from the stem cell graft. All receptors derive from a human donor who donated a stem cell graft to a child with combined immunodeficiency.

The table lists this clonotype with many counts. Here the CDR3 reads CSVDASGRQFSSYNEQFF. CDR3 nucleotide sequence: TGCAGCGTTGACGCCTCGGGCCGCCAGTTCAGCTCCTACAATGAGCAGTTCTTC. The J gene is TRBJ2-1, the V gene TRBV29-1; D remains ambiguous. V dropped 3 bases and J dropped 0 bases, with 21 bases sitting between them. CDR3 length equals 18 residues. The germline gives CDR1 SQVTM, CDR2 ANQGSEA.

The CDR3 region has the DNA TGTGCCAGCAGCACCAAAACCCCGGACTCTGGAAACACCATATATTTT. Translation: CASSTKTPDSGNTIYF. This chain joins TRBV21-1 and TRBJ1-3; the listed D gene, TRBD1, was not tested against the DNA. TRBV21-1 is a pseudogene locus. The CDR3 is 16 amino acids.

This clonotype was observed many times. The chain recombines TRBV20-1 with TRBJ2-1; tentatively, D is TRBD1 (6 bases). CDR3 size: 14 residues. The germline CDR1 and CDR2 sequences are DFQATT and SNEGSKA (reference sequence). V was clipped by 5 bases and J by 5 bases, with 16 bases between them. The CDR3: CSAGQGGRHNEQFF. The DNA for the CDR3 is TGCAGTGCTGGTCAAGGGGGACGACACAATGAGCAGTTCTTC.

V is TRBV29-1 and J is TRBJ2-1; the D is unclear. Germline V gene data show CDR1 as SQVTM and CDR2 as ANQGSEA. The V end was cut by 2 bases, the J end by 8 bases, with 10 bases between. The CDR3 covers 12 residues. CDR3 DNA sequence: TGCAGCGTTGAACCATCGGGCGATGAGCAGTTCTTC. As protein: CSVEPSGDEQFF.

This clonotype was recorded a few times. The chain carries TRBV6-6 and TRBJ2-5; no clear D. This CDR3 is built from 14 residues. V was shortened by 10 bases and J by 5 bases, with 20 bases between the two germline ends. Germline V CDR1 and CDR2: MNHNY, SVGAGI (reference sequence). CDR3 DNA sequence: TGTGCCACCACACCCCGACACCCTAGGGAGACCCAGTACTTC. Translation gives CATTPRHPRETQYF.

Ten or more counts support this clonotype. V is TRBV12-3 or TRBV12-4 and J is TRBJ1-4; 9 bases match TRBD1. Trimming at V came to 1 base and at J to 7 bases, leaving 4 bases not matched to a gene. The CDR3 is 15 amino acids. Here the CDR3 reads CASSLGGTGREKLFF. CDR3 sequence (DNA): TGTGCCAGCAGTTTAGGAGGGACAGGGCGTGAAAAACTGTTTTTT.

This clonotype was observed a handful of times. This chain uses TRBV15 with TRBJ2-3, with D tentatively TRBD2 (6 bases). V gave up 5 bases and J gave up 0 bases, with 9 bases separating them. Germline CDR1 and CDR2: LNHNV and YYDKDF (reference sequence). The CDR3 contains 14 residues. The CDR3: CATSGGTSTDTQYF. Here the CDR3 DNA reads TGTGCCACCAGCGGGGGGACTAGCACAGATACGCAGTATTTT.

This rearrangement joins TRBV12-3 or TRBV12-4 to TRBJ2-7; D is unresolved. This CDR3 is built from 12 residues. V was cut by 3 bases and J by 6 bases, with 9 bases left in between. CDR3 nucleotides: TGTGCCAGCAGTTTTCCAGCTTCCGAGCAGTACTTC. It is translated as CASSFPASEQYF.

There are a few counts of this clonotype. The chain uses TRBV28 and TRBJ2-3; no definite D call. The V end lost 3 bases, the J end lost 3 bases, and 13 bases lay between the germline ends. The V gene's germline CDR1 is MDHEN and CDR2 SYDVKM. CDR3 length: 15 amino acids. The CDR3 here is CASSLRYQRTDTQYF. In DNA form, the CDR3 reads TGTGCCAGCAGTTTGAGATACCAAAGGACAGATACGCAGTATTTT. The full variable domain, rest sourced from reference TRBV28 and TRBJ2-3, is DVKVTQSSRYLVKRTGEKVFLECVQDMDHENMFWYRQDPGLGLRLIYFSYDVKMKEKGDIPEGYSVSREKKERFSLILESASTNQTSMYLCASSLRYQRTDTQYFGPGTRLTVL.

The chain uses TRBV4-3 and TRBJ2-1, with no clear D. V gave up 1 base and J gave up 2 bases, with 9 bases separating them. CDR1 is LGHNA, CDR2 YSLEER, per germline. This CDR3 spans 15 amino acids. In DNA form, the CDR3 reads TGCGCCAGCAGCCAAGCGGGTAACGCCTACAATGAGCAGTTCTTC. Translation: CASSQAGNAYNEQFF.

The chain carries TRBV12-3 or TRBV12-4 and TRBJ2-5, with 8 bases fitting TRBD2. CDR3 length: 18 amino acids. The trim removed 0 bases at V and 2 bases at J, leaving 11 bases unmatched. The CDR3 bases are TGTGCCAGCAGTTTAGCACGATGGTTGCGGGGGGATCAAGAGACCCAGTACTTC. Encoded protein: CASSLARWLRGDQETQYF.

The sample holds a few counts of this clonotype. This chain links TRBV10-3 with TRBJ2-7; D remains unclear. The V gene's germline CDR1 is ENHRY and CDR2 SYGVKD. Trimming took 4 bases from V and 2 from J, leaving 6 bases between them. This CDR3 has 12 residues. CDR3 residues: CAISGRPYEQYF. CDR3 bases: TGTGCCATCAGTGGTCGGCCCTACGAGCAGTACTTC.

This clonotype has only a few counts. V gene TRBV7-8 combines with J gene TRBJ1-4; 9 nucleotides align to TRBD1. This CDR3 comprises 19 residues. Per germline, CDR1 SGHVS and CDR2 FQNEAQ. Trimming took 1 base from V and 6 from J; bases not matched to a gene: 15. CDR3 region: CASSLGWDRASIGDEKLFF. The CDR3 DNA reads TGTGCCAGCAGCTTAGGTTGGGACAGGGCGAGCATTGGAGATGAAAAACTGTTTTTT. The variable domain in full, with the rest retrieved from reference TRBV7-8 and TRBJ1-4, is GAGVSQSPRYKVAKRGQDVALRCDPISGHVSLFWYQQALGQGPEFLTYFQNEAQLDKSGLPSDRFFAERPEGSVSTLKIQRTQQEDSAVYLCASSLGWDRASIGDEKLFFGSGTQLSVL.

This clonotype was recorded a few times. The genes are TRBV7-3 and TRBJ2-2; D remains ambiguous. With 5 bases removed from V and 3 bases from J, the gap between germline ends came to 10 bases. The germline CDR1 and CDR2 sequences are SGHTA and FQGTGA. The CDR3 consists of 14 residues. The CDR3 sequence is CASSQQGYTGELFF. The CDR3, as DNA: TGTGCCAGCAGCCAACAAGGATACACCGGGGAGCTGTTTTTT. Full variable domain (outside the CDR3, taken from reference TRBV7-3 and TRBJ2-2): GAGVSQTPSNKVTEKGKYVELRCDPISGHTALYWYRQSLGQGPEFLIYFQGTGAADDSGLPNDRFFAVRPEGSVSTLKIQRTERGDSAVYLCASSQQGYTGELFFGEGSRLTVL.

Concerning this clonotype itself: The junction departs from the called germline gene at one end, perhaps through a read error. J is TRBJ2-7 and V is TRBV7-9, with D perhaps matching TRBD1 (5 bases). Germline values: CDR1 SEHNR, CDR2 FQNEAQ (reference sequence). The CDR3 loop spans 12 amino acids. CDR3 in amino acids: CAIGGASYGQYF. Written as DNA, the CDR3 is TGTGCCATAGGTGGGGCGTCCTACGGGCAGTACTTC. Together with reference TRBV7-9 and TRBJ2-7, the CDR3 gives the full variable domain: DTGVSQNPRHKITKRGQNVTFRCDPISEHNRLYWYRQTLGQGPEFLTYFQNEAQLEKSRLLSDRFSAERPKGSFSTLEIQRTEQGDSAMYLCAIGGASYGQYFGPGTRLTVT.